Sequencing of this T cell receptor (beta chain) was carried out in a study of T cells after posttransplantation cyclophosphamide. The CDR3 has 15 amino acids. Germline V gene data show CDR1 as SGHVS and CDR2 as FQNEAQ. V shed 5 bases and J shed 4 bases, with 15 bases lying between them. General study results and limits: After PTCy, TRB diversity resembled that of CNI/methotrexate controls. Skin or GI-infiltrating T cells shared few TRB sequences with blood.

Comments on this clone: Antigen specificity is unknown.

Libraries were prepared by immunoSEQ multiplex PCR; TCRdb keeps only in-frame clonotypes and omits some of them. Of over 20,000 clones in the sample, roughly 98% are singletons; the top ten hold about 0.13%. The clonotype originates from a man in his forties or fifties in good health, CMV-negative, and a related stem cell transplant donor. The specimen sequenced was naive CD8+ T cells sorted from PBMCs. This rearrangement joins TRBV7-8 to TRBJ1-3; possible D gene TRBD1, 5 bases. CDR3 sequence: CASSQGTSAGNTIYF. In DNA form, the CDR3 reads TGTGCCAGCAGCCAGGGAACCTCAGCCGGAAACACCATATATTTT. The whole variable domain, remainder taken from reference TRBV7-8 and TRBJ1-3, is GAGVSQSPRYKVAKRGQDVALRCDPISGHVSLFWYQQALGQGPEFLTYFQNEAQLDKSGLPSDRFFAERPEGSVSTLKIQRTQQEDSAVYLCASSQGTSAGNTIYFGEGSWLTVV.